This T cell receptor (beta chain) emerged from a study of CD8 T cells in ankylosing spondylitis. Trimming removed 6 bases from V and 2 bases from J; junction bases left unmatched: 3. The CDR3 runs to 15 residues. The V gene's germline CDR1 is DFQATT and CDR2 SNEGSKA (reference sequence). Each CDR3 protein is one row after TCRdb ran MiXCR on the 5' RACE reads. Of about 280,000 distinct CDR3 sequences in the sample, 15% to 25% were seen once. This TCR came from a male donor with ankylosing spondylitis or in good health (not recorded which). This sequence joins TRBV20-1 and TRBJ2-1, with 14 nucleotides matching TRBD2. The specimen was blood, either unsorted or a sorted T cell fraction (not recorded which). The CDR3, as DNA: TGCAGTGCCCCGGGACTAGCGGGAGCCTACAATGAGCAGTTCTTC. Protein sequence: CSAPGLAGAYNEQFF.